Listed below are T cell receptor beta chains from one sample, sequenced in a study of response to subunit inactivated influenza vaccine. Each CDR3 protein gets one entry after TCRdb re-called the RT-PCR reads with MiXCR. This sample has about 650,000 distinct CDR3 sequences, with 11% to 15% found just once. The material sequenced was PBMCs from blood, taken approximately 15 days before vaccination. All receptors derive from a man aged 45-65 years who received an inactivated influenza vaccine. The CDR3 runs from the conserved cysteine through the conserved F or W. D genes are given only for firm matches. Clone size appears in some rows only: once, few, many, or a class for an expanded clone.

D	V	size	length	J	CDR3	DNA
.	TRBV7-8	.	13	TRBJ2-7	CASSLVNFGEQYF	TGTGCCAGCAGCTTAGTCAACTTCGGCGAGCAGTACTTC
.	TRBV7-3	many	13	TRBJ2-2	CASSRGVTGELFF	TGTGCCAGCAGCCGTGGGGTGACGGGGGAGCTGTTTTTT
.	TRBV20-1	.	11	TRBJ2-7	CSASPGYEQYF	TGCAGTGCCAGTCCGGGCTACGAGCAGTACTTC
.	TRBV12-3/TRBV12-4	.	16	TRBJ2-5	CASSFWAGGGGETQYF	TGTGCCAGCAGTTTTTGGGCAGGGGGCGGGGGAGAGACCCAGTACTTC
.	TRBV25-1	.	11	TRBJ2-5	CASGPWGTQYF	TGTGCCAGTGGACCCTGGGGGACCCAGTACTTC
TRBD1	TRBV12-3/TRBV12-4	few	15	TRBJ2-1	CASTYDRGLRNEQFF	TGTGCCAGCACCTATGACAGGGGGCTCCGCAATGAGCAGTTCTTC
.	TRBV10-3	.	13	TRBJ2-7	CAISEPASNEQYF	TGTGCCATCAGTGAGCCGGCTTCAAACGAGCAGTACTTC
TRBD2	TRBV7-2	.	20	TRBJ2-3	CASSLVLLRGGALRTDTQYF	TGTGCCAGCAGCCTAGTGCTTCTGCGGGGGGGGGCTCTACGCACAGATACGCAGTATTTT
TRBD2	TRBV2	many	15	TRBJ2-1	CASSEWRGANNEQFF	TGTGCCAGCAGTGAATGGCGGGGGGCGAACAATGAGCAGTTCTTC
.	TRBV27	many	14	TRBJ2-2	CASSLLSDTGELFF	TGTGCCAGCAGTTTGCTGTCGGACACCGGGGAGCTGTTTTTT
TRBD1	TRBV12-3/TRBV12-4	many	15	TRBJ1-4	CASSRQGVTNEKLFF	TGTGCCAGCAGCCGACAGGGGGTAACTAATGAAAAACTGTTTTTT
TRBD1	TRBV5-1	few	16	TRBJ2-3	CASSLEGTASTDTQYF	TGCGCCAGCAGCTTGGAGGGGACAGCTAGCACAGATACGCAGTATTTT
TRBD2	TRBV30	few	16	TRBJ2-7	CAWSVLASGGAHEQYF	TGTGCCTGGAGTGTACTAGCTAGCGGGGGGGCCCACGAGCAGTACTTC